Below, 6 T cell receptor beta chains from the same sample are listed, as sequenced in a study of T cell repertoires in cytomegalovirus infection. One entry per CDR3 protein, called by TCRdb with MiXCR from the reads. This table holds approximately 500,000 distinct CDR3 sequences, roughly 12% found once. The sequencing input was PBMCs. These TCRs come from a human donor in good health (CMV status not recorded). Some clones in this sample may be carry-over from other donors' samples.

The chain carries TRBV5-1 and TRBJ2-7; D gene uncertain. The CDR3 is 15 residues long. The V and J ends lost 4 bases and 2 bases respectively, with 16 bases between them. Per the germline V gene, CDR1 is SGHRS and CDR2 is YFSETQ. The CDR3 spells CASSLVGSPPYEQYF. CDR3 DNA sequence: TGCGCCAGCAGCCTAGTAGGATCGCCCCCCTACGAGCAGTACTTC.

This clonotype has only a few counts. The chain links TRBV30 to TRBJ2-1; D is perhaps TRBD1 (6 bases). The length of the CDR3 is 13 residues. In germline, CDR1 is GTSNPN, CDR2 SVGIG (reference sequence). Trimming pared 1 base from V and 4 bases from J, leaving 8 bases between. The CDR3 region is CAWSGTAYNEQFF. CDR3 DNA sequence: TGTGCCTGGAGTGGGACAGCTTACAATGAGCAGTTCTTC.

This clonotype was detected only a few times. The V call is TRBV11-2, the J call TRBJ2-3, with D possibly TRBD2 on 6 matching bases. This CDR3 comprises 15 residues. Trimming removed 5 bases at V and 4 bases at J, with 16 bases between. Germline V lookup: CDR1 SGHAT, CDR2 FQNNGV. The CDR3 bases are TGTGCCAGCAGCCCCCGACGGGGGTTCGCAGATACGCAGTATTTT. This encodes CASSPRRGFADTQYF.

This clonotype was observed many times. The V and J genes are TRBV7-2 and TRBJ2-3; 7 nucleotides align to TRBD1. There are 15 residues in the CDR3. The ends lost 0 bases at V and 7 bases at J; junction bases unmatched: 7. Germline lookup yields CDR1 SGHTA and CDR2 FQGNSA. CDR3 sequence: CASSLAAGGENTQYF. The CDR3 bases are TGTGCCAGCAGCTTAGCGGCAGGGGGTGAAAATACGCAGTATTTT.

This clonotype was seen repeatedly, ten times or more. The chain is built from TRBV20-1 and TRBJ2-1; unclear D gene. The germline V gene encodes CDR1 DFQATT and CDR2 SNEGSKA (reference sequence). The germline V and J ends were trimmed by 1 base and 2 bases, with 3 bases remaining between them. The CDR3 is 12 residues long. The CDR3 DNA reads TGCAGTGCTAGAGGGACCTACAATGAGCAGTTCTTC. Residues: CSARGTYNEQFF.

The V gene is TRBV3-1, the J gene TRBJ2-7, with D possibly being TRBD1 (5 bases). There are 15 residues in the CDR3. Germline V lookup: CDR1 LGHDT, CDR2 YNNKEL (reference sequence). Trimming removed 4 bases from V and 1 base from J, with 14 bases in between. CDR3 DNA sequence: TGTGCCAGCAGCCTAAGGGGAATTGCGTCCTACGAGCAGTACTTC. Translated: CASSLRGIASYEQYF.